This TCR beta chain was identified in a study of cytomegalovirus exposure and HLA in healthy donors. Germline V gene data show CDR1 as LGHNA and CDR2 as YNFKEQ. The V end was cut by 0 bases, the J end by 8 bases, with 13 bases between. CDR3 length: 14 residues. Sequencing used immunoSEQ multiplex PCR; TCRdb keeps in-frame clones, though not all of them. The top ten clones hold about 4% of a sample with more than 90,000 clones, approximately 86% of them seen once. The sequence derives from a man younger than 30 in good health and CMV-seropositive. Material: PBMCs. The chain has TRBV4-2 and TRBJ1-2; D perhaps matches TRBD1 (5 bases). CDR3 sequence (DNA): TGTGCCAGCAGCCAAGATGTAGGGGCGCGAGGCTACACCTTC. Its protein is CASSQDVGARGYTF.